This TCR beta chain was sequenced during a study of CD8 T cells in Susac syndrome. Regarding the study as a whole: That the number of individuals in its TCR sequencing and HLA analysis was relatively small was acknowledged by the study.

Sequencing of TCR beta was undertaken in CD8+ and CD4+ T cells derived from blood. With random hexamers, reverse transcription was performed on roughly 0.5 to 1 ug of RNA. The immunoSEQ assay covered 54 Vbeta and 13 Jbeta segments for CDR3. In TCRdb, the immunoSEQ multiplex PCR reads were re-called with MiXCR into one record per CDR3 protein. The data show about 190,000 distinct CDR3 sequences, with 80% to 95% seen just once and approximately 0.098% held by the top ten. CDR1 SGHRS and CDR2 YFSETQ come from the germline V gene. The germline V and J ends were trimmed by 4 bases and 1 base, with 13 bases remaining between them. The CDR3 is made up of 15 amino acids. Comments on this clonotype: Antigen unknown.

The chain recombines TRBV5-1 with TRBJ2-3; D not resolved. Material: CD4+ T cells from PBMCs. This TCR was sampled from a human donor in good health. CDR3 region: CASSPRSPGTDTQYF. The CDR3 DNA reads as TGCGCCAGCAGCCCCCGCAGTCCTGGCACAGATACGCAGTATTTT. Variable domain in full (rest from reference TRBV5-1 and TRBJ2-3): KAGVTQTPRYLIKTRGQQVTLSCSPISGHRSVSWYQQTPGQGLQFLFEYFSETQRNKGNFPGRFSGRQFSNSRSEMNVSTLELGDSALYLCASSPRSPGTDTQYFGPGTRLTVL.